This TCR beta chain was sequenced during a study of blood T cell repertoires in COVID-19. The overall study: Collection of acute and convalescent COVID-19 samples took place in the United States, Italy and Spain.

This clone was detected a few times. J was trimmed by 12 bases and V by 5 bases; bases with no gene match: 6. CDR3 length equals 12 residues. Original processing notes: Reference gene primer amplification yielded estimated nucleated cell counts. TCRdb's table, derived via immunoSEQ multiplex PCR, lists solely in-frame clones and lacks some. V, J and clone size reflect that table, while D and trimming were determined from the DNA. The sample shows roughly 20,000 clones, almost 90% of them seen only once. This receptor was identified in a human donor in a cohort sampled during active COVID-19. The V and J genes are TRBV12-3 or TRBV12-4 and TRBJ1-5, with 8 bases lining up with TRBD1. Sequenced sample: peripheral blood. Here the CDR3 DNA reads TGTGCCAGCAGTATAGGGACAGGAGACCAGCATTTT. Amino acid sequence: CASSIGTGDQHF.